One and the same sample provided the 3 T cell receptor beta chains below, sequenced in a study of beta chain features in type 1 diabetes. What was sequenced were expressed TCRB transcripts, since all of the isolated RNA had been reverse transcribed. Profiled with immunoSEQ multiplex PCR; TCRdb holds only in-frame clones, not every one. The sample consists of 300,000 to 350,000 clones, around 13% of them appearing once. Sample: central memory CD4+ T cells from blood. The source is a man aged 25-45 years in good health.

This sequence joins TRBV5-6 and TRBJ2-3; 11 bases map to TRBD2. The trim removed 3 bases at V and 4 bases at J, leaving 10 bases unmatched. CDR1 is SGHDT, CDR2 YYEEEE, per germline. The length of the CDR3 is 17 residues. CDR3 residues: CASSSTSGTRGPDTQYF. CDR3 sequence (DNA): TGTGCCAGCAGCTCGACTAGCGGGACTCGGGGCCCAGATACGCAGTATTTT.

The chain employs TRBV2 and TRBJ2-1; TRBD2 might be the D (6 bases). Germline V CDR1 and CDR2: SNHLY, FYNNEI. With 8 bases removed from V and 1 base from J, the gap between germline ends came to 18 bases. CDR3 length: 16 amino acids. CDR3 in amino acids: CASYLGGHSSYNEQFF. DNA for the CDR3: TGTGCCAGCTACCTTGGAGGGCACTCGTCCTACAATGAGCAGTTCTTC.

The J gene is TRBJ2-7, the V gene TRBV5-6, with 7 bases aligning to TRBD1. V shed 4 bases and J 3 bases; nucleotides not matched to a gene: 1. The CDR3 is 12 amino acids. CDR1 is SGHDT, CDR2 YYEEEE, per germline. For the CDR3, the DNA is TGTGCCAGCAGCGGACAGGTCTACGAGCAGTACTTC. Its protein is CASSGQVYEQYF.